Presented here are 12 T cell receptor beta chains from one specimen sequenced in a study of blood T cell repertoires in COVID-19. Sequencing was performed with immunoSEQ multiplex PCR; in TCRdb, only in-frame clones are kept and a portion is missing. This repertoire shows fewer than 90,000 clones, 84% found once; its top ten account for approximately 10%. The sequenced sample was peripheral blood. The receptors shown here come from a human donor in a cohort sampled during active COVID-19.

This clone is a singleton in its sample. The chain joins TRBV27 to TRBJ2-6; D perhaps matches TRBD1 (6 bases). Trimming stripped 5 bases from V and 4 bases from J, with 12 bases between. Germline-derived CDR1 and CDR2 are MNHEY and SMNVEV (reference sequence). The CDR3 extends over 15 amino acids. The DNA for the CDR3 is TGTGCCAGCAGTACAGGGTCGGCCGGGGCCAACGTCCTGACTTTC. Protein product: CASSTGSAGANVLTF.

The chain couples TRBV7-2 to TRBJ1-3; the D gene is possibly TRBD1 (5 bases). The CDR3 is 16 residues long. CDR1 SGHTA and CDR2 FQGNSA come from the germline V gene. The ends were cut back, 4 bases at V and 0 bases at J, with 13 bases in the middle. CDR3 residues: CASSSPRGGSGNTIYF. CDR3 coding DNA: TGTGCCAGCAGCTCTCCTAGGGGTGGCTCTGGAAACACCATATATTTT.

In its sample, this clone was seen a few times. The chain carries TRBV4-2 and TRBJ1-4; 7 bases fit TRBD1. This CDR3 has 16 amino acids. With 0 bases clipped from V and 8 bases from J, the junction kept 9 bases outside the gene matches. Per germline, CDR1 LGHNA and CDR2 YNFKEQ. In DNA form, the CDR3 reads TGTGCCAGCAGCCAAGACTTTGCCAGGGGGGACGAAAAACTGTTTTTT. Its protein is CASSQDFARGDEKLFF.

This rearrangement joins TRBV4-1 to TRBJ2-5, with D possibly being TRBD1 (5 bases). The germline V gene encodes CDR1 MGHRA and CDR2 YSYEKL. Trimming cost V 1 base and J 7 bases, with 10 bases left between them. The CDR3 sequence is 13 residues long. CDR3: CASSQGVGVTQYF. The CDR3 DNA follows: TGCGCCAGCAGCCAAGGAGTAGGGGTGACCCAGTACTTC.

V is TRBV6-5 and J is TRBJ2-7; 12 bases map to TRBD1. Germline V gene lookup returns CDR1 MNHEY and CDR2 SVGAGI. The V gene end was trimmed by 6 bases and the J gene end by 5 bases; junction bases not matched to a gene: 8. CDR3 length: 15 residues. CDR3 sequence: CASSTRDRGLDEQYF. The CDR3 nucleotides are TGTGCCAGCAGCACTCGGGACAGGGGGCTCGACGAGCAGTACTTC.

The rearrangement uses TRBV11-2 and TRBJ2-5; TRBD1 matches at 7 bases. Trimming at V came to 5 bases and at J to 9 bases, leaving 12 bases not matched to a gene. The CDR3 covers 14 residues. Germline loops: CDR1 SGHAT, CDR2 FQNNGV. This chain's CDR3 is CASSTRDSREAQYF. The CDR3 DNA reads TGTGCCAGCAGCACCCGGGACAGCCGGGAAGCCCAGTACTTC.

This clone was observed a single time. This chain uses TRBV11-2 with TRBJ1-2, with 10 bases fitting TRBD1. J lost 6 bases, V lost 5 bases, and 6 bases had no gene match. Germline-derived CDR1 and CDR2 are SGHAT and FQNNGV. The CDR3 is 14 amino acids. CDR3 sequence: CASSPTGGVNGYTF. The DNA for the CDR3 is TGTGCCAGCAGCCCGACAGGGGGCGTCAATGGCTACACCTTC. Filled out from reference TRBV11-2 and TRBJ1-2, the complete variable domain reads EAGVAQSPRYKIIEKRQSVAFWCNPISGHATLYWYQQILGQGPKLLIQFQNNGVVDDSQLPKDRFSAERLKGVDSTLKIQPAKLEDSAVYLCASSPTGGVNGYTFGSGTRLTVV.

V is TRBV19 and J is TRBJ2-1; tentatively, D is TRBD1 (5 bases). Trimming removed 8 bases from V and 5 bases from J, with 25 bases in between. The CDR3 length is 17 residues. CDR1 is LNHDA and CDR2 is SQIVND in the germline V gene (reference sequence). In DNA form, the CDR3 reads TGTGCCAGTCGAAGGACACACCAAGGCCCTTTTGACAATGAGCAGTTCTTC. It yields the protein CASRRTHQGPFDNEQFF.

A few counts support this clone. The chain is built from TRBV19 and TRBJ1-1; 7 bases fit TRBD1. V shed 3 bases, J shed 11 bases, and the junction held 6 bases outside the gene matches. Germline lookup yields CDR1 LNHDA and CDR2 SQIVND (reference sequence). This CDR3 has 12 amino acids. The CDR3 here is CASSIWTGPAFF. CDR3 sequence (DNA): TGTGCCAGTAGTATTTGGACAGGTCCCGCTTTCTTT. The complete variable domain, with remaining parts taken from reference TRBV19 and TRBJ1-1, reads DGGITQSPKYLFRKEGQNVTLSCEQNLNHDAMYWYRQDPGQGLRLIYYSQIVNDFQKGDIAEGYSVSREKKESFPLTVTSAQKNPTAFYLCASSIWTGPAFFGQGTRLTVV.

The rearrangement joins TRBV11-2 to TRBJ1-1; D possibly corresponds to TRBD1 (6 bases). CDR3 size: 16 residues. Germline assignment: CDR1 SGHAT and CDR2 FQNNGV. The V and J ends lost 3 bases and 1 base respectively, with 15 bases between them. CDR3 residues: CASSFFQGMGNTEAFF. Written as DNA, the CDR3 is TGTGCCAGCAGCTTTTTCCAGGGGATGGGGAACACTGAAGCTTTCTTT.

This clone was seen more than once but under ten times. The chain joins TRBV5-4 to TRBJ2-2; TRBD1 is a possible D gene (5 bases). The V and J ends lost 2 bases and 0 bases respectively, with 8 bases between them. The CDR3 runs 15 residues. Germline V gene lookup returns CDR1 SGHNT and CDR2 YYREEE (reference sequence). CDR3 sequence: CASSLDSSNTGELFF. The CDR3 DNA follows: TGTGCCAGCAGCTTAGACAGCTCGAACACCGGGGAGCTGTTTTTT.

This chain connects TRBV18 to TRBJ1-6, with no clear D. Germline V gene data show CDR1 as KGHSH and CDR2 as LQKENI. Trimming pared 3 bases from V and 5 bases from J, leaving 8 bases between. The CDR3 sequence is 14 residues long. CDR3 bases: TGTGCCAGCTCACCGGGCCAGGATAATTCACCCCTCCACTTT. It translates to CASSPGQDNSPLHF.